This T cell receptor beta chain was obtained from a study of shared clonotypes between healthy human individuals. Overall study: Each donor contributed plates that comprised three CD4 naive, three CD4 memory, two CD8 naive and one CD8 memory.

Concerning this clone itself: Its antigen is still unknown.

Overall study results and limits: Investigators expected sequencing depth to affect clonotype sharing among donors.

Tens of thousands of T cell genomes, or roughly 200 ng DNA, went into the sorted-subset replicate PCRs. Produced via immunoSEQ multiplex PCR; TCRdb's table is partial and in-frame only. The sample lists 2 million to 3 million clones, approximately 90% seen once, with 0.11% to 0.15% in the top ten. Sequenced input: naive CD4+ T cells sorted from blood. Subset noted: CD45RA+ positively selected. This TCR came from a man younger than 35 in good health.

The CDR3 reads CASSQDLSGYPTIQYF. CDR3 bases: TGCGCCAGCAGCCAAGACCTTTCTGGCTATCCCACCATTCAGTACTTC. This sequence joins TRBV4-3 and TRBJ2-4; no firm D call. Trimming stripped 0 bases from V and 9 bases from J, with 18 bases between. The CDR3 is made up of 16 amino acids. Per germline, CDR1 LGHNA and CDR2 YSLEER.